There are a few counts of the clone carrying this TCR beta chain. Its antigen is unidentified. Deletions cut 1 base from V and 2 bases from J, with 9 bases between. Germline lookup yields CDR1 MNHEY and CDR2 SMNVEV (reference sequence). The CDR3 consists of 15 residues. The PCR was carried out with 60 Vbeta primers and 13 Jbeta primers. The protocol was immunoSEQ multiplex PCR, while the TCRdb copy is restricted to in-frame clones and leaves out a portion. This table has 95,000 to 150,000 clones, 66% appearing once. These data belong to a study of cytomegalovirus exposure and HLA in healthy donors. Study outcomes and limitations: V- and J-gene trimming of TCR beta was linked (in a later analysis) to a missense DCLRE1C variant.

This TCR was recovered from a man aged 18 to 30 in good health and CMV-seronegative. The V gene is TRBV27, the J gene TRBJ2-1; TRBD1 is a possible D gene (5 bases). Sequencing was carried out using PBMCs. CDR3 DNA: TGTGCCAGCAGTTTATTAGGGGTTACCTACAATGAGCAGTTCTTC. As protein: CASSLLGVTYNEQFF.